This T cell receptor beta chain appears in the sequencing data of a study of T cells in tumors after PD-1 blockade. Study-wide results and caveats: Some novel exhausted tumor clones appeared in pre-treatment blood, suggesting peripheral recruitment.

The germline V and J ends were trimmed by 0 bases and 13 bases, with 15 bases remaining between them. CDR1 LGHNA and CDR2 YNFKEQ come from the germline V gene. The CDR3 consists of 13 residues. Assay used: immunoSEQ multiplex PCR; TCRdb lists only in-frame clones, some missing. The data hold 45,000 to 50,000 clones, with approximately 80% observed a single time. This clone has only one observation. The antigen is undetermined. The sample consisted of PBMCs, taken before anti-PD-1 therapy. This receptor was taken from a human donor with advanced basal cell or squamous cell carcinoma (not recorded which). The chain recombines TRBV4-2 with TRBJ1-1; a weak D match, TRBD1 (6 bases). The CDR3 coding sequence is TGTGCCAGCAGCCAAGATATCGGACAGTTAGGTTTCTTT. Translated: CASSQDIGQLGFF.